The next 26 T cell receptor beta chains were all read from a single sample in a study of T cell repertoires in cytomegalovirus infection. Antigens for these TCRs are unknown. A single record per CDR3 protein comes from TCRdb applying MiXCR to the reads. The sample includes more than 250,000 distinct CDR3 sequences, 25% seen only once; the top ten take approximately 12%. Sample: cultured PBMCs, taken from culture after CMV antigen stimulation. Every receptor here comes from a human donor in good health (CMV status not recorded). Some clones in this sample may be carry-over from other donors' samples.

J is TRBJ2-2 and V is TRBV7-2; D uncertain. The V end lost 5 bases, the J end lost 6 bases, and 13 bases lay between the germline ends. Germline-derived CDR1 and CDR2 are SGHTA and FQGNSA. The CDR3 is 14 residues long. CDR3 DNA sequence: TGTGCCAGCAGCGAAGGGATTAAAGCCGGGGAGCTGTTTTTT. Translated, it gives CASSEGIKAGELFF.

The CDR3 sequence is CASSSASRVVDEQFF. The CDR3 coding sequence is TGTGCCAGCAGTTCGGCTAGCAGGGTCGTCGATGAGCAGTTCTTC. The chain couples TRBV6-2 or TRBV6-3 to TRBJ2-1; D is tentatively TRBD1 or TRBD2 (5 bases each). V lost 4 bases and J 8 bases, leaving 18 bases between the germline ends. This CDR3 has 15 residues. Looked up from germline, CDR1 is MNHEY and CDR2 is SVGEGT.

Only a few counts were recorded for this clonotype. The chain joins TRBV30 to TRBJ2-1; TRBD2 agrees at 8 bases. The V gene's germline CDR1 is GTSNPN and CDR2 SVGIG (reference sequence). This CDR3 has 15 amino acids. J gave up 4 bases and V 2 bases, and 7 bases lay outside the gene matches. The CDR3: CAWSMGLGVYNEQFF. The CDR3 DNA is TGTGCCTGGAGTATGGGACTAGGGGTTTACAATGAGCAGTTCTTC.

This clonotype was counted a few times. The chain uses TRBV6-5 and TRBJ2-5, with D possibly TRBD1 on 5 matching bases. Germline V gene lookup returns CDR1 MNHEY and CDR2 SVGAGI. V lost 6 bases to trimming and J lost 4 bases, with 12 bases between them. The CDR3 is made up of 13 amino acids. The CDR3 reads CASRVDGAETQYF. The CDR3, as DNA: TGTGCCAGCAGGGTCGATGGGGCAGAGACCCAGTACTTC.

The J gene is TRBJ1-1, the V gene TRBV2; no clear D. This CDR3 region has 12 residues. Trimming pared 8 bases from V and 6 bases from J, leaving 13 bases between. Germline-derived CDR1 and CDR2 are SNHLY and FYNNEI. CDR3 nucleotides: TGTGCCAGCTGTACCGGAGACGCTGAAGCTTTCTTT. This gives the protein CASCTGDAEAFF.

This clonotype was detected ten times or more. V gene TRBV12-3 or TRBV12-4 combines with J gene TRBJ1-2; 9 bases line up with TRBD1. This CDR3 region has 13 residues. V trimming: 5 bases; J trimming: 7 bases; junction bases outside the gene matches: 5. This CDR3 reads CASSATGGRGYTF. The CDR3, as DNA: TGTGCCAGCAGTGCCACAGGGGGCCGTGGCTACACCTTC.

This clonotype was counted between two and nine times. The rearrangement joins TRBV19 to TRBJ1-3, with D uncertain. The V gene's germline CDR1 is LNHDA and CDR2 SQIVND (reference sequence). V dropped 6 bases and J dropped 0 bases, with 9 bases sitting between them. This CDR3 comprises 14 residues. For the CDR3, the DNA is TGTGCCAGTAGGACGCAGACCTCTGGAAACACCATATATTTT. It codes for CASRTQTSGNTIYF.

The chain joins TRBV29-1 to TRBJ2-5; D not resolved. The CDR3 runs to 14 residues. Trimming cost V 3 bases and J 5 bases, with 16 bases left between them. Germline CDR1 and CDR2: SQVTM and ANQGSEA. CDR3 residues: CSVEIYLRLETQYF. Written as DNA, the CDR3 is TGCAGCGTTGAGATATATCTAAGGCTGGAGACCCAGTACTTC.

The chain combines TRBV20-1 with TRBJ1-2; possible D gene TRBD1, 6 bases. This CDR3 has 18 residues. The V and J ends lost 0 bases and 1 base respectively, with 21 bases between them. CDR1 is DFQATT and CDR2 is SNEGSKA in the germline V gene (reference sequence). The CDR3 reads CSARDPPRTGILNYGYTF. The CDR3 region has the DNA TGCAGTGCTAGAGATCCTCCCCGAACAGGGATCCTTAACTATGGCTACACCTTC.

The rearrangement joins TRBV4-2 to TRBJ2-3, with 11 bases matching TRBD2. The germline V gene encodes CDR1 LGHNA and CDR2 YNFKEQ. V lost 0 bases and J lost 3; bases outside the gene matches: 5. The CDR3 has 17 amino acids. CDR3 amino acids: CASSQDASGRRTDTQYF. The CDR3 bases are TGTGCCAGCAGCCAAGACGCTAGCGGGAGGAGGACAGATACGCAGTATTTT.

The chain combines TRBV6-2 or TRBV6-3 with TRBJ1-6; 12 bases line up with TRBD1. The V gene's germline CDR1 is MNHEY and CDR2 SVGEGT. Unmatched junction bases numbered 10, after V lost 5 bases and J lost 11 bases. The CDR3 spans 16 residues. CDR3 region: CASSPGTGGVGPPLHF. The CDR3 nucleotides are TGTGCCAGCAGTCCAGGGACAGGGGGCGTCGGTCCACCCCTCCACTTT.

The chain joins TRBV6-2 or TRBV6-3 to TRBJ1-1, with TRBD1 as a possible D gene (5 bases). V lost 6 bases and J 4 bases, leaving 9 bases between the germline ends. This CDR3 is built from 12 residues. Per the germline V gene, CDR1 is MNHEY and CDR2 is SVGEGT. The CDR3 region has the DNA TGTGCCAGCAGCGGGGCCCTCACTGAAGCTTTCTTT. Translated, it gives CASSGALTEAFF.

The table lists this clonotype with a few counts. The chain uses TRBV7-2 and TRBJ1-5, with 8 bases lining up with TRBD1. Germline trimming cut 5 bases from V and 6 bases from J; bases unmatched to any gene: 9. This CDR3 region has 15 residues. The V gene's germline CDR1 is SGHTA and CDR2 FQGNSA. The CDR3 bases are TGTGCCAGCAGCCCCTGGACAGGGACCGGTCAGCCCCAGCATTTT. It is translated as CASSPWTGTGQPQHF.

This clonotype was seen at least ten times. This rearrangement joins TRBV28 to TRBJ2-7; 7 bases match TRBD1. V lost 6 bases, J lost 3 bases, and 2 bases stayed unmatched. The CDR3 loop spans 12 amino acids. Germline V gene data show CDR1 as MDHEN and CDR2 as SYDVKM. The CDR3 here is CASSWDSYEQYF. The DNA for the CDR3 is TGTGCCAGCAGCTGGGACAGCTACGAGCAGTACTTC.

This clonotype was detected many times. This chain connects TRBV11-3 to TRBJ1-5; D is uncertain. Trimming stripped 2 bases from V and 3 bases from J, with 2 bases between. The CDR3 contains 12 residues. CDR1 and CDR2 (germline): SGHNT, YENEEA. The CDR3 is CASSLNNQPQHF. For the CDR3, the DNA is TGTGCCAGCAGCTTAAACAATCAGCCCCAGCATTTT.

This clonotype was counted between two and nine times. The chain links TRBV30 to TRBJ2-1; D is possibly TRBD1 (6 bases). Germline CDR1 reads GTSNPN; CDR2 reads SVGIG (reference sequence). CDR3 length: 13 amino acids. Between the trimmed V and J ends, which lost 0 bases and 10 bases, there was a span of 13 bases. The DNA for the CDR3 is TGTGCCTGGAGTGTACTCGGGCAGGGGGAGCAGTTCTTC. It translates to CAWSVLGQGEQFF. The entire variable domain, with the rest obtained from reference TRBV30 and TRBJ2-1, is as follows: SQTIHQWPATLVQPVGSPLSLECTVEGTSNPNLYWYRQAAGRGLQLLFYSVGIGQISSEVPQNLSASRPQDRQFILSSKKLLLSDSGFYLCAWSVLGQGEQFFGPGTRLTVL.

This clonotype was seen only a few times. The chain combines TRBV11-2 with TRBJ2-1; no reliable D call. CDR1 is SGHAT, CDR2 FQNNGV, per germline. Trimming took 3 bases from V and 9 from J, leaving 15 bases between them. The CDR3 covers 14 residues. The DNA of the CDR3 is TGTGCCAGCAGCTTCCTCCGAGGAACTGGTGAGCAGTTCTTC. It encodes CASSFLRGTGEQFF.

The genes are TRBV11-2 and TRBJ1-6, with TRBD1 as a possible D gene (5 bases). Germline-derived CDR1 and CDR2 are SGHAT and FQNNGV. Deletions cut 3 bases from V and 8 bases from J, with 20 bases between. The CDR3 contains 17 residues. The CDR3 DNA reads TGTGCCAGCAGCTTTGGATTCGGAATTCCGGGGGATTCACCCCTCCACTTT. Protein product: CASSFGFGIPGDSPLHF.

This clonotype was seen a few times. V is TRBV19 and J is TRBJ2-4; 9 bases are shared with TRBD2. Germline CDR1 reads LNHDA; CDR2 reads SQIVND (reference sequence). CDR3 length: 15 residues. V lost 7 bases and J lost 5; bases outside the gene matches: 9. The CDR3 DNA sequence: TGTGCCAGTATACCCCGAGCGGGAGGCCAAAACATTCAGTACTTC. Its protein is CASIPRAGGQNIQYF.

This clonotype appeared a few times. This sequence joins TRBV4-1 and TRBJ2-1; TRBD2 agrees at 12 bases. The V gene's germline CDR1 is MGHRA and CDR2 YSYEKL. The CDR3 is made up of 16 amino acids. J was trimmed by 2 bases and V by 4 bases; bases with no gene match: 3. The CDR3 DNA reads TGCGCCAGCAGCCCTAGCGGGAGGGGTACCTACAATGAGCAGTTCTTC. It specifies CASSPSGRGTYNEQFF.

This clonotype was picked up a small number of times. The CDR3 here is CASSFGSAREAFF. The CDR3 nucleotides read TGTGCCAGCAGCTTTGGCAGCGCCCGCGAAGCTTTCTTT. This chain links TRBV7-2 with TRBJ1-1; D not resolved. CDR3 size: 13 residues. Deletions cut 3 bases from V and 8 bases from J, with 13 bases between. The germline gives CDR1 SGHTA, CDR2 FQGNSA.

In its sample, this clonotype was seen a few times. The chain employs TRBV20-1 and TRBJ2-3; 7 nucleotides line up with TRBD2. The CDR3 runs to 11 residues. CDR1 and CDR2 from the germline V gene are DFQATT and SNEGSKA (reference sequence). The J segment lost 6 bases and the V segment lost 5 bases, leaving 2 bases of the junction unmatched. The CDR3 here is CSAPLADTQYF. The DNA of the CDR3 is TGCAGTGCTCCACTAGCGGATACGCAGTATTTT.

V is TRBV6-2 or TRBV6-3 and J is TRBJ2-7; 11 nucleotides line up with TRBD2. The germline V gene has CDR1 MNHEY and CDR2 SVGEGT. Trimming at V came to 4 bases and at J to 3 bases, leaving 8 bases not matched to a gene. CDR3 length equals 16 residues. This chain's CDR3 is CASSSPVSGRVYEQYF. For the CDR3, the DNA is TGTGCCAGCAGTTCCCCGGTTAGCGGGAGGGTCTACGAGCAGTACTTC.

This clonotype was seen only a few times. This chain's CDR3 is CASSFSPIGSGNGELFF. CDR3 in DNA: TGCGCCAGCAGCTTTTCTCCCATTGGGTCCGGGAACGGGGAGCTGTTTTTT. The chain couples TRBV5-1 to TRBJ2-2; weak D call: TRBD2 (5 bases). The germline V gene encodes CDR1 SGHRS and CDR2 YFSETQ. The CDR3 extends over 17 amino acids. V lost 2 bases and J lost 7, with 21 bases in between.

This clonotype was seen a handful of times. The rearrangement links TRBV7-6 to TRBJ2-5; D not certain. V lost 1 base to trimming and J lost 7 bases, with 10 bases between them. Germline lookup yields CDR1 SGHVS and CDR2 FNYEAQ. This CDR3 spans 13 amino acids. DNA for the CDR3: TGTGCCAGCAGCTTAGTCTCGGATGGGACCCAGTACTTC. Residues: CASSLVSDGTQYF.

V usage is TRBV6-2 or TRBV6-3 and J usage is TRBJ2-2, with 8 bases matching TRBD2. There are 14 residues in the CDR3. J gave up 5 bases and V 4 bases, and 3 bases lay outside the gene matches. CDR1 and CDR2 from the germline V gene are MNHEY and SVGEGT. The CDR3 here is CASSWTSRTGELFF. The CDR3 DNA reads TGTGCCAGCAGTTGGACTAGCCGGACCGGGGAGCTGTTTTTT.